This TCR beta chain comes out of a study of blood T cells in healthy people across ages. The V gene's germline CDR1 is LGHDT and CDR2 YNNKEL (reference sequence). The CDR3 loop spans 16 amino acids. V gave up 3 bases and J gave up 5 bases, with 20 bases separating them. A sample-barcoded 5' primer and a J-beta primer mix were used in a second PCR of roughly 7 to 11 cycles. TCRdb re-called the 5' RACE reads through MiXCR, storing one row per CDR3 protein. The table lists 600,000 to 800,000 distinct CDR3 sequences, roughly 21% of them singletons. Specimen: blood. The V call is TRBV3-1, the J call TRBJ2-7; a possible D gene is TRBD2 (6 bases). This TCR came from a man between 65 and 85 years old in good health. The CDR3 is CASSQGLALSRHEQYF. The CDR3 DNA reads as TGTGCCAGCAGCCAGGGGCTAGCGTTATCTCGCCACGAGCAGTACTTC.